The source of this TCR beta chain is a study of shared clonotypes between healthy human individuals. The CDR3 loop spans 15 amino acids. The germline V gene has CDR1 SQVTM and CDR2 ANQGSEA. V was shortened by 0 bases and J by 2 bases, with 12 bases between the two germline ends. The data were produced by immunoSEQ multiplex PCR, yet TCRdb's version contains in-frame clones alone and is incomplete. Of roughly 2,500,000 clones in the sample, 80% to 95% were seen once. Partitioning of CD4+ cells yielded a CD45RA+ naive subset and a CD45RA-negative memory subset. Source material: naive CD4+ T cells from PBMCs. Subset given: CD45RA+ positively selected. V usage is TRBV29-1 and J usage is TRBJ2-3; D tentatively fits TRBD1 or TRBD2 (6 bases each). The receptor comes from a young man in good health. Some clones in this sample may be carry-over from other donors' samples. The CDR3 is CSVEESRGLTDTQYF. For the CDR3, the DNA is TGCAGCGTTGAAGAATCCAGGGGACTCACAGATACGCAGTATTTT.